Listed below are T cell receptor beta chains from one sample, sequenced in a study of OX40 agonist ivuxolimab in advanced cancers. TCRdb's copy holds only in-frame clones and misses some; the assay was immunoSEQ multiplex PCR. The profile covers about 69,000 clones, with 75% to 90% appearing a single time and about 6.3% taken by the ten largest. The specimen was CD4+ or CD8+ T cells sorted from blood, collected in a trial of the OX40 agonist ivuxolimab. These receptors all stem from an adult with an advanced solid tumor such as melanoma, head and neck, liver or kidney cancer. CDR3s include the opening cysteine and the closing phenylalanine or tryptophan. The D gene is left open where the match is weak. Clone size, where shown, is once, few, many, or a class for clones that have expanded.

V: TRBV30; D: TRBD1; J: TRBJ2-1; size: -; CDR3: CAWSGDRGPEQFF; DNA: TGTGCCTGGAGTGGCGACAGGGGTCCTGAGCAGTTCTTC
V: TRBV7-9; D: TRBD2; J: TRBJ2-7; size: -; CDR3: CASSFTYGTSMYEQYF; DNA: TGTGCCAGCAGCTTTACTTACGGGACTAGCATGTACGAGCAGTACTTC
V: TRBV7-3; D: TRBD2; J: TRBJ2-1; size: -; CDR3: CASSFLAGGTNEQFF; DNA: TGTGCCAGCAGCTTTCTAGCGGGAGGGACTAATGAGCAGTTCTTC
V: TRBV19; D: TRBD2; J: TRBJ2-5; size: -; CDR3: CASSLAASGGTGETQYF; DNA: TGTGCCAGCTCCTTGGCGGCTAGCGGGGGGACCGGGGAGACCCAGTACTTC
V: TRBV4-2; D: TRBD2; J: TRBJ2-5; size: -; CDR3: CASSHSYPGLAGGPSEETQYF; DNA: TGTGCCAGCAGCCATTCATATCCAGGACTAGCGGGAGGGCCCTCGGAGGAGACCCAGTACTTC
V: TRBV7-9; D: -; J: TRBJ2-6; size: -; CDR3: CASTPTLSGANVLTF; DNA: TGTGCCAGCACCCCGACACTCTCTGGGGCCAACGTCCTGACTTTC
V: TRBV7-9; D: -; J: TRBJ2-7; size: -; CDR3: CASSLVSSPEQYF; DNA: TGTGCCAGCAGCTTAGTCAGTTCCCCGGAGCAGTACTTC
V: TRBV19; D: -; J: TRBJ2-2; size: -; CDR3: CASSISGLGELFF; DNA: TGTGCCAGTAGTATTTCTGGACTAGGGGAGCTGTTTTTT
V: TRBV2; D: -; J: TRBJ2-1; size: once; CDR3: CASINTPSYNEQFF; DNA: TGTGCCAGCATAAATACTCCCAGTTACAATGAGCAGTTCTTC
V: TRBV27; D: -; J: TRBJ2-7; size: -; CDR3: CASSLSRAYEQYF; DNA: TGTGCCAGCAGTTTGTCAAGGGCCTACGAGCAGTACTTC
V: TRBV11-3; D: -; J: TRBJ1-1; size: -; CDR3: CASSPRAPNTEAFF; DNA: TGTGCCAGCAGTCCCAGGGCTCCAAACACTGAAGCTTTCTTT
V: TRBV27; D: -; J: TRBJ1-2; size: -; CDR3: CAAAPPDRYYGYTF; DNA: TGTGCCGCTGCCCCCCCGGACCGCTACTATGGCTACACCTTC
V: TRBV19; D: TRBD2; J: TRBJ2-7; size: -; CDR3: CASSSGGSYEQYF; DNA: TGTGCCAGTTCATCGGGGGGGTCCTACGAGCAGTACTTC
V: TRBV29-1; D: -; J: TRBJ2-5; size: -; CDR3: CSVEDNQETQYF; DNA: TGCAGCGTTGAAGACAATCAAGAGACCCAGTACTTC
V: TRBV4-3; D: -; J: TRBJ1-1; size: once; CDR3: CASSQDLEGWGIAEAFF; DNA: TGCGCCAGCAGCCAAGATCTGGAGGGGTGGGGTATTGCTGAAGCTTTCTTT
V: TRBV9; D: TRBD1; J: TRBJ1-2; size: once; CDR3: CASSAFADRGRLGYTF; DNA: TGTGCCAGCAGCGCCTTTGCGGACAGGGGGCGATTAGGCTACACCTTC